This is a list of T cell receptor beta chains from one sample in a study of shared clonotypes between healthy human individuals. Repertoires were generated with immunoSEQ multiplex PCR, while TCRdb's copy carries only in-frame clones and drops some. There are about 2.3 million clones in the sample; less than 95% occur only once, and 0.37% lies in the top ten. The sample was naive CD4+ T cells from PBMCs. These receptors were obtained from a man between 18 and 35 years old in good health. Some clones in this sample may be carry-over from other donors' samples. Both conserved end residues are part of each CDR3. The D gene is left open where the match is weak. Not all rows give a size; the values are once, few, many and, for expanded clones, a class.

j_call d_call clone_size v_call cdr3_aa
TRBJ2-7 TRBD2 . TRBV7-2 CASSHNIGLAGARQYF
TRBJ1-2 TRBD1 . TRBV11-2 CASSPSRGYGYTF
TRBJ1-2 . . TRBV19 CASSIEQTKAFSYTF
TRBJ2-4 TRBD1 once TRBV4-1 CASSPGQARGYPKNIQYF
TRBJ1-2 TRBD1 . TRBV2 CASSAGTGGPYGYTF
TRBJ1-2 TRBD1 . TRBV6-6 CASSQRRDSYGYTF
TRBJ2-5 . . TRBV28 CASSLLRETQYF
TRBJ2-5 TRBD2 . TRBV11-2 CASSSSLAGGQETQYF
TRBJ1-1 . . TRBV27 CASKKSPGNTEAFF
TRBJ2-2 . once TRBV7-9 CASPPGPAGELFF
TRBJ2-3 . once TRBV5-6 CASSAGADTQYF
TRBJ2-3 . once TRBV6-6 CASRGTSTDTQYF
TRBJ1-3 . . TRBV4-1 CASSQDWIWGAHPGNTIYF
TRBJ1-1 TRBD1 . TRBV29-1 CSVGGQGTEAFF
TRBJ2-1 TRBD1 . TRBV5-5 CASRVGQGNNEQFF
TRBJ1-2 . . TRBV6-1 CATGQNYGYTF
TRBJ1-4 . . TRBV28 CASLSSRGSWEKLFF
TRBJ1-1 . . TRBV29-1 CSVVWAMNTEAFF
TRBJ1-4 . . TRBV5-5 CASSPTGIATNEKLFF
TRBJ2-5 . . TRBV5-1 CASSPSTVQETQYF
TRBJ2-1 TRBD2 . TRBV19 CASSSRTSGYNEQFF
TRBJ2-3 . once TRBV5-1 CASSSGIRVGTDTQYF
TRBJ1-5 . . TRBV28 CASSLRQGMTQPQHF
TRBJ2-5 TRBD1 . TRBV19 CASSIGQGQRETQYF
TRBJ1-2 TRBD1 once TRBV28 CASSLLGQGSLYGYTF
TRBJ2-2 TRBD2 . TRBV10-1 CASRASGNTGELFF
TRBJ2-1 TRBD2 . TRBV7-7 CASSRSGSDNEQFF
TRBJ2-1 . . TRBV6-1 CASSISGLGNEQFF
TRBJ1-5 . . TRBV6-1 CASSEGKRYTPSGKPQHF
TRBJ2-7 . few TRBV6-5 CASSPFNTASYEQYF
TRBJ2-1 TRBD2 . TRBV28 CASRPYGASGRNEQFF
TRBJ1-4 . . TRBV30 CAWSPGVGEKLFF
TRBJ2-2 . . TRBV19 CASSSRSAGKNTGELFF
TRBJ1-1 TRBD1 . TRBV18 CASSASGTGGLGNTEAFF
TRBJ2-1 TRBD2 . TRBV28 CASSSSLAESYNEQFF
TRBJ2-7 TRBD1 . TRBV6-5 CASRPDRGRTYEQYF
TRBJ2-7 . . TRBV6-5 CASTLRGGDEQYF
TRBJ1-5 . . TRBV30 CAWSEGIQPQHF
TRBJ2-3 . . TRBV5-1 CASSGDGNTDTQYF
TRBJ1-5 . few TRBV29-1 CSVGWTAGNQPQHF
TRBJ2-7 TRBD2 . TRBV6-5 CASSYGNSGRRDEQYF
TRBJ1-1 . . TRBV13 CASSSPGQDTEAFF
TRBJ2-3 . . TRBV29-1 CSVSSPADTQYF
TRBJ1-2 . . TRBV28 CASSPHDSNYGYTF
TRBJ1-3 . . TRBV6-6 CASSRGTGNTIYF
TRBJ2-4 TRBD2 . TRBV4-1 CASSQVERGLAKNIQYF
TRBJ2-7 . . TRBV5-1 CASSSGERGGNYEQYF
TRBJ2-1 TRBD2 . TRBV7-9 CASSLKTKRKREIYNEQFF
TRBJ1-4 . . TRBV6-1 CASSERPAPATNEKLFF
TRBJ1-1 . . TRBV5-1 CASSFLQNTEAFF
TRBJ2-5 . . TRBV5-1 CASSRPGLRETQYF
TRBJ2-2 . . TRBV28 CASSLESAGRNGELFF
TRBJ1-1 TRBD1 . TRBV11-3 CASSFLDRGRTEAFF